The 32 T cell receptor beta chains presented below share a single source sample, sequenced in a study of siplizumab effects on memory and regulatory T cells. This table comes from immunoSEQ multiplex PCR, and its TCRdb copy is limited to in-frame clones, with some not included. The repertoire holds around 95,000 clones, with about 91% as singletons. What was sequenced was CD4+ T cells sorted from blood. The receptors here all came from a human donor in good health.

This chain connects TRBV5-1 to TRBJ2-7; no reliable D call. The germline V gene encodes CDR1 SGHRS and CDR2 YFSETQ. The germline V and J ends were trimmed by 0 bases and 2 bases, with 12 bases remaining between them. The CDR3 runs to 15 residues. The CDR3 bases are TGCGCCAGCAGCTTGGGACTTGGCATTACCTACGAGCAGTACTTC. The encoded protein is CASSLGLGITYEQYF.

This CDR3 is CASSQDWSGKETQYF. The CDR3 region has the DNA TGTGCCAGCAGCCAAGATTGGTCGGGAAAAGAGACCCAGTACTTC. The rearrangement joins TRBV14 to TRBJ2-5; possible D gene TRBD2, 5 bases. The germline V and J ends were trimmed by 0 bases and 3 bases, with 11 bases remaining between them. The CDR3 covers 15 residues. CDR1 is SGHDN and CDR2 is FVKESK in the germline V gene.

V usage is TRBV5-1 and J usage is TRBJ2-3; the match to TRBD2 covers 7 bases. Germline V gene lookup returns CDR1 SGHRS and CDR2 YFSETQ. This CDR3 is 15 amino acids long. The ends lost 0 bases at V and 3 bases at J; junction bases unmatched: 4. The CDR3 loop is CASSLERGGTDTQYF. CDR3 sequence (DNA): TGCGCCAGCAGCTTGGAGCGCGGGGGAACAGATACGCAGTATTTT.

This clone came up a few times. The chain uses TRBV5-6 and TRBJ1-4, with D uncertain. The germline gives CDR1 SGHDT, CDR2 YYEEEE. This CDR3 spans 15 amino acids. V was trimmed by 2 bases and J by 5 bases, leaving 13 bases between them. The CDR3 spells CASSLFRRSNEKLFF. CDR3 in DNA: TGTGCCAGCAGCTTATTTCGCAGGAGCAATGAAAAACTGTTTTTT. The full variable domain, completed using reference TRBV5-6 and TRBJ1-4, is DAGVTQSPTHLIKTRGQQVTLRCSPKSGHDTVSWYQQALGQGPQFIFQYYEEEERQRGNFPDRFSGHQFPNYSSELNVNALLLGDSALYLCASSLFRRSNEKLFFGSGTQLSVL.

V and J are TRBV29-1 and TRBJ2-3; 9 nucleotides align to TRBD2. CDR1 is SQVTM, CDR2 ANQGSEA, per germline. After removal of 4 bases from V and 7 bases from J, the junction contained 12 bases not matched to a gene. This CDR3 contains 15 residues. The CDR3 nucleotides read TGCAGCGTTGGACGGTCCGCGCGGGGGGGCAATACGCAGTATTTT. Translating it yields CSVGRSARGGNTQYF.

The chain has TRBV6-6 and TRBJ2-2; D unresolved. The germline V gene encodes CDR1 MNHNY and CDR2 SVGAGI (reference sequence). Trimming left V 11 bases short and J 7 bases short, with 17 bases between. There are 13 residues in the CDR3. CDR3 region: CAGALDPIGELFF. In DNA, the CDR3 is TGTGCCGGTGCTCTAGACCCAATCGGGGAGCTGTTTTTT.

The CDR3 protein is CAITPAGATGELFF. Written as DNA, the CDR3 is TGTGCCATCACGCCAGCGGGGGCCACCGGGGAGCTGTTTTTT. The gene calls are TRBV10-3 and TRBJ2-2; 8 nucleotides agree with TRBD2. The CDR3 runs to 14 residues. Germline CDR1 and CDR2: ENHRY and SYGVKD. J lost 4 bases, V lost 7 bases, and 5 bases had no gene match.

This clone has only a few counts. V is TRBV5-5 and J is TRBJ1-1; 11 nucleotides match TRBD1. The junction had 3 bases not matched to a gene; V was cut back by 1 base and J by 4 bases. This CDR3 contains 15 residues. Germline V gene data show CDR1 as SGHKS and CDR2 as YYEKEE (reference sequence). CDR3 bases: TGTGCCAGCAGCTTGCTCGGGACAGGGGGCACTGAAGCTTTCTTT. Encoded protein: CASSLLGTGGTEAFF. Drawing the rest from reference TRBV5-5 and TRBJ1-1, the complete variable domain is DAGVTQSPTHLIKTRGQQVTLRCSPISGHKSVSWYQQVLGQGPQFIFQYYEKEERGRGNFPDRFSARQFPNYSSELNVNALLLGDSALYLCASSLLGTGGTEAFFGQGTRLTVV.

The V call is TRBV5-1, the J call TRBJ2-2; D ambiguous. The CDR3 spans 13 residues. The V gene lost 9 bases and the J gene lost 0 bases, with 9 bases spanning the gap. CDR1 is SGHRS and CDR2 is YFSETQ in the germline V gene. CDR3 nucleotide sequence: TGCGCCACTTCGACTTCGAACACCGGGGAGCTGTTTTTT. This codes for CATSTSNTGELFF.

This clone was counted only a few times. The CDR3 region is CASSQDPGSAKNTGELFF. The DNA for the CDR3 is TGCGCCAGCAGCCAAGATCCCGGCTCAGCCAAGAACACCGGGGAGCTGTTTTTT. J is TRBJ2-2 and V is TRBV4-3; D is undetermined. Per germline, CDR1 LGHNA and CDR2 YSLEER. The CDR3 covers 18 residues. Trimming removed 0 bases at V and 1 base at J, with 15 bases between.

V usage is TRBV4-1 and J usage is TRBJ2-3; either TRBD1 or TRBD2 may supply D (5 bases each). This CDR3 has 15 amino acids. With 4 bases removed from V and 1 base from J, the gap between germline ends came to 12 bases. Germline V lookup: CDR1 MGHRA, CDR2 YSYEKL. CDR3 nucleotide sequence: TGCGCCAGCAGCCCCCGGGACGGACGCACAGATACGCAGTATTTT. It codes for CASSPRDGRTDTQYF.

The CDR3 region is CASSSSVGQETQYF. CDR3 coding DNA: TGTGCCAGCAGCTCCTCGGTGGGACAAGAGACCCAGTACTTC. V gene TRBV7-2 combines with J gene TRBJ2-5; no clear D gene. Germline CDR1 reads SGHTA; CDR2 reads FQGNSA. This CDR3 is 14 amino acids long. Trimming stripped 4 bases from V and 2 bases from J, with 11 bases between.

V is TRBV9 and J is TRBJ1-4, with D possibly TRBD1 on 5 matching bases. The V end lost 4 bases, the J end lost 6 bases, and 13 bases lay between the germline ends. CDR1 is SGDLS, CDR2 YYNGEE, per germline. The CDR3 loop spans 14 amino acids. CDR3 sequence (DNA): TGTGCCAGCAGCCCCGGGGGGGTTGATGAAAAACTGTTTTTT. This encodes CASSPGGVDEKLFF.

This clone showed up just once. The CDR3 DNA reads as TGTGCCAGCTGCAGGGACAGGGGAACCACTGAAGCTTTCTTT. Protein sequence: CASCRDRGTTEAFF. The V gene is TRBV6-5, the J gene TRBJ1-1; 10 bases are a match to TRBD1. With V trimmed by 8 bases and J by 4 bases, 7 bases remained unmatched. CDR3 length: 14 amino acids. Germline V CDR1 and CDR2: MNHEY, SVGAGI.

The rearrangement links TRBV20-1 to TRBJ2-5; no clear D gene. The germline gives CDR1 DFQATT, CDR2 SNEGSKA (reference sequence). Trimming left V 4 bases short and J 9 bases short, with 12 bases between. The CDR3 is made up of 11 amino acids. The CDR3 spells CSATSFGAQYF. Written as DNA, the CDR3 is TGCAGTGCTACAAGTTTTGGGGCCCAGTACTTC.

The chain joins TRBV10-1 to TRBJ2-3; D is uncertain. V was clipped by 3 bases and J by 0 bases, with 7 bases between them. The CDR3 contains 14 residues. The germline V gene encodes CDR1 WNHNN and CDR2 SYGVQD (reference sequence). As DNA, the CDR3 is TGCGCCAGCAGTGATCCGGACAGCACAGATACGCAGTATTTT. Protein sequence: CASSDPDSTDTQYF.

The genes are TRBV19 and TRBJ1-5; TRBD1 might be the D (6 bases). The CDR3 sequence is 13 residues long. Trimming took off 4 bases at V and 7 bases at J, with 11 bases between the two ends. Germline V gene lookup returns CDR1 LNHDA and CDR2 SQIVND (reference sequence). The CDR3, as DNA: TGTGCCAGTAGTACCGACAGGATCCAGCCCCAGCATTTT. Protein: CASSTDRIQPQHF.

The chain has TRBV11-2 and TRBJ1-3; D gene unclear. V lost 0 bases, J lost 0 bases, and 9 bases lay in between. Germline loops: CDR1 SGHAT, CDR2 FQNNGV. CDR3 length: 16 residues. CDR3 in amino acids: CASSLDRGSSGNTIYF. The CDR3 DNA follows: TGTGCCAGCAGCTTAGATCGAGGCAGCTCTGGAAACACCATATATTTT.

CDR3 nucleotide sequence: TGTGCCAGCAGTCCCCGCAATATGGGCGGCACAGATACGCAGTATTTT. It codes for CASSPRNMGGTDTQYF. The chain recombines TRBV27 with TRBJ2-3, with D unresolved. The germline V gene encodes CDR1 MNHEY and CDR2 SMNVEV (reference sequence). This CDR3 is built from 16 residues. Trimming pared 5 bases from V and 1 base from J, leaving 16 bases between.

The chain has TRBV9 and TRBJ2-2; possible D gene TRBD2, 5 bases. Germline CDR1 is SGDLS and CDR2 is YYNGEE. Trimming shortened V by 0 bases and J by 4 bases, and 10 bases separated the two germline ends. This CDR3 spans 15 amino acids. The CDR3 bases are TGTGCCAGCAGCGTAGACGGGGTCCCCACCGGGGAGCTGTTTTTT. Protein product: CASSVDGVPTGELFF.

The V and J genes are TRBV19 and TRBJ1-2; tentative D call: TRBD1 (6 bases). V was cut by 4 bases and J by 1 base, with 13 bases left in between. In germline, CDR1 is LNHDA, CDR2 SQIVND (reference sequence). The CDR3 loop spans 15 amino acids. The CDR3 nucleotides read TGTGCCAGTAGTACAGGGGCCACCTTTAACTATGGCTACACCTTC. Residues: CASSTGATFNYGYTF.

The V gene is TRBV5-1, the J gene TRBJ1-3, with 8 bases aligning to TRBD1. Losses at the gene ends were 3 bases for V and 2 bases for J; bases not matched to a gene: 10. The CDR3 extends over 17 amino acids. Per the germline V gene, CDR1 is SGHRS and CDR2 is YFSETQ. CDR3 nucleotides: TGCGCCAGCAGCTACTCAGCCGGACAGGGAACTGGAAACACCATATATTTT. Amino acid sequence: CASSYSAGQGTGNTIYF.

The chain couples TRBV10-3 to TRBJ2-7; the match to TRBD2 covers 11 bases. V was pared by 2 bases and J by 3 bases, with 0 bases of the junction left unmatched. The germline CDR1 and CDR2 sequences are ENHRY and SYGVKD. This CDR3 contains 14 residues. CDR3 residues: CAISEGTSGYEQYF. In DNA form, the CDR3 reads TGTGCCATCAGTGAGGGGACTAGCGGCTACGAGCAGTACTTC.

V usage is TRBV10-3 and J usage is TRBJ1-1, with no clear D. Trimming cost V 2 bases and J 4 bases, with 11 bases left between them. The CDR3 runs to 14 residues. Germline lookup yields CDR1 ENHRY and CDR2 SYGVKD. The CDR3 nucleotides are TGTGCCATCAGTGAGCTGAGAGCGGGCACTGAAGCTTTCTTT. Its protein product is CAISELRAGTEAFF.

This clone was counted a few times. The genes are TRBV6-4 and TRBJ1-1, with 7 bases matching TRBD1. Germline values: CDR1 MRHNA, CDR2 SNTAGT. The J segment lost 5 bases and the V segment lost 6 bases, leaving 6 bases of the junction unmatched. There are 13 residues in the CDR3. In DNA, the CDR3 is TGTGCCAGCAGCGACGGCAGGGGGACTGAAGCTTTCTTT. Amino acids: CASSDGRGTEAFF.

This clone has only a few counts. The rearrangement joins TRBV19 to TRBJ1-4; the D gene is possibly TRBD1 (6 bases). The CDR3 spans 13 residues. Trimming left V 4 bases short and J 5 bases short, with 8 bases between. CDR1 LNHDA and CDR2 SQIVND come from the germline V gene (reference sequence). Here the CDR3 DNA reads TGTGCCAGTAGTAGGACAGTAAATGAAAAACTGTTTTTT. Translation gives CASSRTVNEKLFF.

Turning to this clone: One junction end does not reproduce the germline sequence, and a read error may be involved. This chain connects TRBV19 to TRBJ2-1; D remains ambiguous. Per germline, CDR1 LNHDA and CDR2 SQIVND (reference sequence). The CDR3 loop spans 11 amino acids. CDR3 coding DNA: TGTGCCAGTAGTGGTCCAATAAGGACGGTCTTC. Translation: CASSGPIRTVF.

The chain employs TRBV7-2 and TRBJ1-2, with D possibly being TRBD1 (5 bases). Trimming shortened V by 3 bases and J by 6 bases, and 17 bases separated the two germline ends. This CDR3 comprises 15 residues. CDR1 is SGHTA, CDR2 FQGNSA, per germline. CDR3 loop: CASSFVLGGGDGYTF. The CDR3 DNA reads TGTGCCAGCAGCTTTGTCTTAGGCGGGGGTGATGGCTACACCTTC.

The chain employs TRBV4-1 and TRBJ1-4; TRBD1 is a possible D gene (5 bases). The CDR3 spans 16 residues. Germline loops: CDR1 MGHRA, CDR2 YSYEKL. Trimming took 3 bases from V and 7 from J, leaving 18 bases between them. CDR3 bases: TGCGCCAGCAGCCAGGGTGGGGGTCTAACTGGTGAAAAACTGTTTTTT. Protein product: CASSQGGGLTGEKLFF.

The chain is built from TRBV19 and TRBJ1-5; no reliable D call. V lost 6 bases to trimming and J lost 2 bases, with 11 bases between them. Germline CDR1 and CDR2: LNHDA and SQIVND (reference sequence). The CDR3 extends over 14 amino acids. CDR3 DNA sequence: TGTGCCAGTAGGGGTGAGGGCGGCAATCAGCCCCAGCATTTT. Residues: CASRGEGGNQPQHF.

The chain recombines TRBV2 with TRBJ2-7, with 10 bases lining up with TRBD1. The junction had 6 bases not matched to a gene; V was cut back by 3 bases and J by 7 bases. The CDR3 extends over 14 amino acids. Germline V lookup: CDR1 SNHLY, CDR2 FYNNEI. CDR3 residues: CASSDPGQGLEQYF. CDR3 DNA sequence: TGTGCCAGCAGTGACCCGGGACAGGGGTTAGAGCAGTACTTC.

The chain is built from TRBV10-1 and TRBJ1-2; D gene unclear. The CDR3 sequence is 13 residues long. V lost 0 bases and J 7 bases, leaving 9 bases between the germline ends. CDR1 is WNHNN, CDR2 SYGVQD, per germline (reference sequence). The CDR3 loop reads CASSESLGSGYTF. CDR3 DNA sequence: TGCGCCAGCAGTGAGTCGTTGGGGAGTGGCTACACCTTC.